Following are 3 T cell receptor beta chains from one sample sequenced in a study of blood T cell repertoires in COVID-19. The repertoire was sequenced with immunoSEQ multiplex PCR; TCRdb's copy has only in-frame clones and lacks some. The repertoire holds over 300,000 clones, around 83% seen once, with approximately 1.3% in the top ten. The sequencing sample was made of peripheral blood. These TCRs come from a woman aged 50 to 60 with acute or convalescent COVID-19.

This clone was observed a handful of times. The gene calls are TRBV10-1 and TRBJ2-2, with D unclear. V dropped 2 bases and J dropped 2 bases, with 6 bases sitting between them. Looked up from germline, CDR1 is WNHNN and CDR2 is SYGVQD (reference sequence). The CDR3 is 14 residues long. The CDR3 loop is CASSETRNTGELFF. CDR3 DNA sequence: TGCGCCAGCAGTGAGACTCGAAACACCGGGGAGCTGTTTTTT.

This clone was seen a single time. This chain uses TRBV7-9 with TRBJ2-1; 14 bases agree with TRBD2. Germline loops: CDR1 SEHNR, CDR2 FQNEAQ (reference sequence). V shed 2 bases, J shed 6 bases, and the junction held 6 bases outside the gene matches. This CDR3 has 17 residues. The CDR3: CASSLLVGTSGGNEQFF. CDR3 coding DNA: TGTGCCAGCAGCTTACTGGTGGGGACTAGCGGGGGCAATGAGCAGTTCTTC.

The V and J genes are TRBV11-1 and TRBJ1-2, with 8 positions matching TRBD1. The length of the CDR3 is 13 residues. Germline CDR1 is SGHAT and CDR2 is FQDESV (reference sequence). V lost 6 bases to trimming and J lost 8 bases; unmatched junction nucleotides: 8. CDR3 residues: CASRPRTGNGYTF. The CDR3 DNA reads TGTGCCAGCAGACCAAGGACAGGGAACGGCTACACCTTC.